This T cell receptor (beta chain) derives from a study of a mutant IDH1 vaccine in newly diagnosed glioma (dated by TCRdb to the early 2020s). In the study overall: Of the roughly 32 patients who were treated, 62.5% were male and approximately 40% were female, and the mean age was approximately 40 years. Prior to enrollment, patients had been given standard therapy consisting of radiotherapy alone, temozolomide alone, or radiochemotherapy with temozolomide, with the combination given to most patients. Peripheral blood was drawn at six visits: V03 (baseline), V05, V07, V10, V12 and V13. Longitudinal TCRB deep sequencing was done for 25 to 30 treated patients, wherever samples were available for exploratory analyses.

What the study reported, not specific to this receptor: PBMC samples for TCRB deep sequencing were selected based on availability. Vaccine-induced immune responses across multiple MHC alleles were detected in over 80% of patients. The authors noted that analyses of patient blood samples could not be reproduced because of sample limitations. Pseudoprogression appeared unrelated to alterations in the top peripheral T cell clonotypes detected by TCRB sequencing.

Libraries were prepared through the immunoSEQ multiplex PCR assay. Rearranged TCR beta chain sequences were amplified with the hsTCRB Kit following the manufacturer's protocol. TCRB libraries were sequenced on an Illumina MiSeq. The study's own analysis went as follows. The kit vendor's proprietary platform handled demultiplexing, trimming and gene mapping. TCRdb holds this immuneACCESS table with in-frame rearrangements only. Some clones are missing; in checked studies, unresolved V genes explain under half, and the rest has no known cause. Clone size and V and J calls were adopted from that table, with D and trimming inferred from the DNA. This sample holds under 80,000 clones; roughly 85% were observed only once. Around 3% of the sample rests with the top ten. Sample time point, as interpreted from the label and publication: baseline, week 1 (first vaccination visit). Reading the label with the study, this specimen's treatment or condition is: pre-vaccination baseline after standard-of-care therapy. Newly diagnosed WHO grade 3 or 4 IDH1-mutant astrocytomas showing loss of nuclear ATRX were present in the donors. The samples were drawn from NOA16, a multicentre, single-arm, open-label phase I trial in Germany that tested a mutant IDH1 peptide vaccine in humans for the first time. For immunogenicity testing, the blood drawn at visit V03 was used as the baseline sample. Genomic DNA for TCRB sequencing was extracted from EDTA blood using the DNeasy Blood and Tissue Kit.

Reading the germline V gene gives CDR1 MDHEN and CDR2 SYDVKM. V gives up 6 bases and J gives up 7 bases, and the segment between their germline ends measures 10 bases. Including cysteine and phenylalanine, the CDR3 has 13 amino acids. Just CDR3 DNA is preserved here, 39 bases in frame from base 1. With regard to this clone: Its recognized antigen is unknown. The sample holds no much larger clone one base away, and base qualities are not on file.

The specimen comprised PBMCs, sampled from a glioma patient treated with radiotherapy, temozolomide or both. The V and J genes are TRBV28 and TRBJ1-6; the D gene identity is not certain. This receptor was taken from a man aged 25 to 40 with glioma. The CDR3 in this case is CASRGVLNSPLHF. The DNA sequence is given as TGTGCCAGCAGGGGAGTACTGAATTCACCCCTCCACTTT. Supplemented by the reference TRBV28 and TRBJ1-6 proteins around the CDR3, the complete variable domain is DVKVTQSSRYLVKRTGEKVFLECVQDMDHENMFWYRQDPGLGLRLIYFSYDVKMKEKGDIPEGYSVSREKKERFSLILESASTNQTSMYLCASRGVLNSPLHFGNGTRLTVT.